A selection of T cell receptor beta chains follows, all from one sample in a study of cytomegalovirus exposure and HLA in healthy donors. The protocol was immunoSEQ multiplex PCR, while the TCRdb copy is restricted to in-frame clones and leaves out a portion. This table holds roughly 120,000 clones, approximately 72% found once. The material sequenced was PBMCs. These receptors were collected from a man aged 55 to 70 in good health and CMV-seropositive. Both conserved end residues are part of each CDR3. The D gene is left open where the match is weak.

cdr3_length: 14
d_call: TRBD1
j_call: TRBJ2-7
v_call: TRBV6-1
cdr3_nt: TGTGCCAGCCGACGACAGGGAAGCTCCTACGAGCAGTACTTC
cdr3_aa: CASRRQGSSYEQYF

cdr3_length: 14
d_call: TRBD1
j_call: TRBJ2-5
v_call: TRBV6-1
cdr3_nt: TGTGCCAGCATATTGGACAGGGAGGCGGAGACCCAGTACTTC
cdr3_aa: CASILDREAETQYF

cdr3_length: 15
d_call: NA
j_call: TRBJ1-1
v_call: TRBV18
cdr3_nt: TGTGCCAGCTCTCCCGGGGTTCGGTCAAACACTGAAGCTTTCTTT
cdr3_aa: CASSPGVRSNTEAFF

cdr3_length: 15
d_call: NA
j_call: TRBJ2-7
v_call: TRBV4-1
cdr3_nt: TGCGCCAGCAGCCAAGATGAGCGTAACGGGTACGAGCAGTACTTC
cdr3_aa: CASSQDERNGYEQYF

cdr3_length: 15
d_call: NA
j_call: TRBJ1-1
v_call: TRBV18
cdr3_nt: TGTGCCAGCTCACCATTGAGGGGCAGGGGCACTGAAGCTTTCTTT
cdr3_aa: CASSPLRGRGTEAFF

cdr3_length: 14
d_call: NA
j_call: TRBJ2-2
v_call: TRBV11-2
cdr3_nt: TGTGCCAGCGCCGGACTGGAGAACACCGGGGAGCTGTTTTTT
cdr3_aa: CASAGLENTGELFF

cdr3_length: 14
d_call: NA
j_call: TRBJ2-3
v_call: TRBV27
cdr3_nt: TGTGCCAGCACCCGGGGTAGCGGCACAGATACGCAGTATTTT
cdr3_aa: CASTRGSGTDTQYF

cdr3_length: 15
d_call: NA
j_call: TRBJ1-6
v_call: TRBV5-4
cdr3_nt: TGTGCCAGCAGCTCCCCCGTGGGGGCTGGATCACCCCTCCACTTT
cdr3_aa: CASSSPVGAGSPLHF

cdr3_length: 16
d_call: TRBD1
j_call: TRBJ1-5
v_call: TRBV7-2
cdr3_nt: TGTGCCAGCAGCTTTTTAGGACAGGGGGCGAGTCAGCCCCAGCATTTT
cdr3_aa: CASSFLGQGASQPQHF

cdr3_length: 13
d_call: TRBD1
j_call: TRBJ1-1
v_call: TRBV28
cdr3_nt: TGTGCCAGCAGCCGAGGGGGCTCCACTGAAGCTTTCTTT
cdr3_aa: CASSRGGSTEAFF

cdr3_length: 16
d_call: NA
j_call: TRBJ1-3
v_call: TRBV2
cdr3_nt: TGTGCCAGCAGGGCGACGGGAGGTAATCCTGGAAACACCATATATTTT
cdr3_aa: CASRATGGNPGNTIYF

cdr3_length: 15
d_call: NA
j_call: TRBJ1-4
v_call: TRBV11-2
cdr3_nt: TGTGCCAGCAGCTCCAAAAAACGGGGTACTAGGAAACTGTTTTTT
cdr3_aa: CASSSKKRGTRKLFF

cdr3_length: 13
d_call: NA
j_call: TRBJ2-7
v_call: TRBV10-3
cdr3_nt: TGTGCCATCAAGTTGTGGCAGGGCTACGAGCAGTACTTC
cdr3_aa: CAIKLWQGYEQYF

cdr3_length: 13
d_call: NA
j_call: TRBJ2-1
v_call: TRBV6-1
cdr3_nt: TGTGCCGGCTCAACAGGGTTCTACAATGAGCAGTTCTTC
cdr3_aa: CAGSTGFYNEQFF

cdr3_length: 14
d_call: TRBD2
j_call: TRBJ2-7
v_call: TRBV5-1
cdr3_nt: TGCGCCAGCAGCTCGACTAGCGGGAGTCGCGAGCAGTACTTC
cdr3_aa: CASSSTSGSREQYF

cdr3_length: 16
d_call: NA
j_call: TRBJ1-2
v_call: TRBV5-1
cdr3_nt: TGCGCCAGCAGCCCGGGACTCCTTTCCTCGGGGTATGGCTACACCTTC
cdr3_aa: CASSPGLLSSGYGYTF